This record concerns one TCR beta chain sequence. The target antigen is unknown. The data originate from a study of cytomegalovirus exposure and HLA in healthy donors. Study-level points and caveats: A few CMV-associated chains were confirmed in vitro to be specific for CMV antigens. Altogether, more than 150 TCR beta chains were recorded as cytomegalovirus-associated.

Germline values: CDR1 MGHRA, CDR2 YSYEKL. Deletions cut 4 bases from V and 9 bases from J, with 12 bases between. There are 12 residues in the CDR3. The data were produced by immunoSEQ multiplex PCR, yet TCRdb's version contains in-frame clones alone and is incomplete. The profile covers some 140,000 clones, with around nine tenths appearing a single time and 20% to 25% taken by the ten largest. This receptor was identified in a man aged 18 to 30 in good health and CMV-seropositive. The V gene is TRBV4-1, the J gene TRBJ2-5; tentatively, D is TRBD2 (5 bases). Sequencing was done on a sample of PBMCs. In DNA, the CDR3 is TGCGCCAGCAGCCCTTACCCCGGGGCCCAGTACTTC. Residues: CASSPYPGAQYF.